This note documents a single TCR beta chain sequence. Its cognate antigen is unknown. This CDR3 spans 15 amino acids. V gave up 6 bases and J gave up 4 bases; unmatched junction bases: 12. The germline gives CDR1 DFQATT, CDR2 SNEGSKA (reference sequence). The data were taken from a study of CD8 T cells in ankylosing spondylitis. Study-wide findings and caveats: Reports of some motif variants in reactive arthritis synovial fluid and blood predate this one.

TCRdb re-analysed the 5' RACE reads in MiXCR, keeping a single row per CDR3 protein. Counted here are around 250,000 distinct CDR3 sequences, about a sixth occurring once; the ten biggest clones make up under 40%. Sequenced: blood, either unsorted or a sorted T cell fraction (not recorded which). The receptor was derived from a male donor with ankylosing spondylitis or in good health (not recorded which). This chain uses TRBV20-1 with TRBJ1-5; 7 nucleotides line up with TRBD1. The CDR3 DNA reads TGCAGTGCCACAAATAACAGGGGTGGAAATCAGCCCCAGCATTTT. Protein: CSATNNRGGNQPQHF.